This TCR beta chain was recovered during a study of regulatory T cells in long-lasting Graves disease (dated by TCRdb to 2020 to 2022). Study-wide context: Newly diagnosed Graves' disease patients had taken antithyroid drugs for less than 3 months. Peripheral blood TCR sequencing and RNA sequencing compared persistent Graves' disease patients with newly diagnosed Graves' disease patients. The study took place in China and was registered as a clinical trial. A total of 35 or so samples were covered by TCR sequencing, comprising roughly 13 persistent and 20 or so newly diagnosed Graves' disease patients. Overall study outcomes, separate from this receptor: Sequencing and analysis were limited to the TCR beta chain. Lower TCR Shannon entropy and fewer highly expanded clones were observed in persistent Graves' disease patients than in newly diagnosed patients, which suggested clonal expansion. As a limitation, the authors acknowledged that the small sample size may reduce accuracy. Because the primary lesion, thyroid tissue, could not be accessed, the study looked at peripheral blood alone. Preferential use of TRBV28, TRBJ1-2 and TRBJ2-5 was observed in persistent disease, whereas TRBV20-1 and TRBJ2-1 were favored in newly diagnosed disease. Persistent patients shared more public clonotypes among themselves (around 2,800) than newly diagnosed patients did (approximately 900).

Sample time point, as interpreted from the label and publication: newly diagnosed GD, antithyroid drugs for less than 3 months. For both TCR sequencing and RNA sequencing, RNA was extracted from PBMCs using TRIzol. Graves' disease was diagnosed according to American Thyroid Association guidelines. Patients for the study were recruited at an endocrinology department in Xi'an, China. Each patient gave around 9 milliliters of peripheral blood, collected in an EDTA anticoagulant tube. Ficoll Paque Plus density gradient separation was used to isolate PBMCs, and no additional T cell sorting was done. RNA quality was checked with an Agilent 2100 Bioanalyzer and agarose gel, and concentration with a NanoDrop 2000. This clonotype appeared a few times. It lacks a known antigen. No qualities accompany the bases; no much larger clone lies one base away. The library was generated by multiplex PCR. The sequencer was an Illumina HiSeq 4000. CDR3 regions were amplified by Arm-PCR with iRepertoire HTBI primers to construct TCR beta libraries. Before sequencing, the PCR products underwent gel purification. The authors' pipeline ran thus. Gene usage analysis of CDR3 amino acid clonotypes relied on the approximately 60 TRBV and 12 to 15 TRBJ segments identified across samples. Filtered high-quality paired reads were merged into contigs using COPE and FqMerger. BLAST was used to align contigs to IMGT TRBV, TRBD and TRBJ reference genes, with CDR3 defined following IMGT. Any clonotype with a frequency above 0.1% was classified as a highly expanded clone. Repertoire diversity was measured by Shannon entropy, and V-J evenness by the Gini coefficient. Public clonotypes were defined as clonotypes shared by more than one individual. TCRdb itself trimmed the public reads at Q25 with fastp, ran MiXCR and retained productive beta chains. Every distinct CDR3 protein forms one entry, paired with its most common genes and DNA. What appears here as the V and J calls and clone size reflects TCRdb's work, not the paper's. This sample has some 250,000 distinct CDR3 sequences in its table, and under 20% of those were observed once. Jointly, the top ten make up 13% to 15% of the sample.

The germline V gene (reference sequence) specifies DFQATT as CDR1 and SNEGSKA as CDR2. The V and J ends are trimmed by 6 bases and 4 bases, leaving 18 bases between them. Its CDR3 holds 14 amino acids, cysteine through phenylalanine. Only CDR3 DNA is held: 42 bases, read in frame from base 1. In addition, the sample was reused for a study of T cells in Graves' hyperthyroidism and ophthalmopathy. That second report states: Stable Graves' hyperthyroidism was defined as the absence of progression to ophthalmopathy over 18 months of follow-up. Hyperthyroidism patients were aged 18 to 65 years and newly diagnosed, with disease duration of less than 2 months. The study excluded patients with uncontrolled infections, other autoimmune diseases, pregnancy or lactation. Diagnoses were established on the basis of clinical symptoms, serum thyroxine and TRAb, thyroid ultrasound, and orbital computed tomography. The first round of RT-PCR for the TCR CDR3 was performed with the HTBI primer set and the Qiagen OneStep RT-PCR kit. Most expanded thyroid clonotypes (frequency above 0.001) were also detected in blood, a finding suggesting that blood repertoires may reflect thyroid immune responses. A model built on a 13 V-J signature distinguished ophthalmopathy from stable hyperthyroidism, reaching approximately 89% sensitivity and around 82% specificity in cross-validation and 80%/75% in testing. In validation, progression to ophthalmopathy was predicted by the model with 70% to 71% sensitivity and nearly 75% specificity, a median of about 6 months before onset. A discovery cohort of roughly 96 patients, 43 with Graves' ophthalmopathy and under 60 with stable Graves' hyperthyroidism, was used to find distinguishing TCR V-J signatures. An independent validation cohort of fewer than 20 hyperthyroidism patients and 17 patients who later progressed to ophthalmopathy tested prospective prediction of ophthalmopathy. For training and testing, the 100 or so patients in the discovery cohort were randomly divided in a 7:3 ratio. In roughly six Graves' hyperthyroidism patients, the study also compared T-cell repertoires from thyroid tissue with T-cell repertoires from blood. Once sampling was done, hyperthyroidism patients were given methimazole at a starting dose of 30 mg daily, whereas ophthalmopathy patients were given high-dose intravenous methylprednisolone. The libraries were constructed in a second round of multiplex PCR and then size-selected and purified. Sequencing of the libraries was done on an Illumina HiSeq2000 using paired-end 100 bp reads. Raw data were processed with SOAPnuke, discarding reads with adapters, uncalled bases, mean Phred below 15, or no exact constant-primer or identifier match. High-quality paired reads were merged with COPE v1.2.5, and unique nucleotide sequences were defined as clonotypes. MiTCR v1.1 was used to align the clonotypes against IMGT TRBV, TRBD and TRBJ reference segments. Analysis was restricted to V-J combinations with a frequency above 0.0001, which covered 98% to 99.2% of repertoires. The TCS score was defined as F50 (clonal expansion) divided by E x V (chaos), with BLOSUM62-based TCRdist calculated between CDR3 peptides within each V-J. Welch's t-statistics and random forest reduced just over 500 V-J features to roughly 13, which were used in a naive Bayes classifier (R e1071). No statistical method was used to fix the sample size in advance, and group allocation was not hidden from the investigators. TCR Vbeta CDR3 sequencing of 120 to 150 peripheral blood samples (around 45 ophthalmopathy, 75 or so hyperthyroidism and approximately 17 progressor patients) is reported in the paper.

This clonotype originated in a woman in her thirties with Graves disease. Donor details come from another sample of the same person, matched by shared clones. The V and J genes are TRBV20-1 and TRBJ1-2; 6 matching bases give a weak D call of TRBD1. The source material was peripheral blood mononuclear cells (PBMCs), sampled at new diagnosis, from a patient treated with antithyroid drugs. The DNA reads TGCAGTGCACCCGGGGGGGCCGGTGGCTATGGCTACACCTTC. It translates to CSAPGGAGGYGYTF.